This T cell receptor (beta chain) came from a study of T cells in Graves' hyperthyroidism and ophthalmopathy. Study-wide results and limits: Also found in blood were most expanded thyroid clonotypes above 0.001.

Germline CDR1 reads SGHAT; CDR2 reads FQNNGV. The CDR3 extends over 16 amino acids. J lost 5 bases, V lost 5 bases, and 9 bases had no gene match. This clonotype was seen repeatedly, ten times or more. Its antigen is not identified. An absence of ophthalmopathy progression within 18 months meant stable Graves' hyperthyroidism. What was amplified from RNA transcripts were TCR beta CDR3 regions. HTBI primers drove first-round RT-PCR of the TCR CDR3. Using its own MiXCR run on the multiplex PCR reads, TCRdb lists one record per CDR3 protein. In the table there are more than 100,000 distinct CDR3 sequences, about 50% of which are singletons.

The clonotype was recovered from a man aged 40-49 years with Graves' hyperthyroidism. The rearrangement uses TRBV11-2 and TRBJ2-3; 11 bases align to TRBD2. Sequencing input: blood. The CDR3 here is CASSRGLAGRIDTQYF. Written as DNA, the CDR3 is TGTGCCAGCAGCCGCGGACTAGCGGGTAGGATAGATACGCAGTATTTT.